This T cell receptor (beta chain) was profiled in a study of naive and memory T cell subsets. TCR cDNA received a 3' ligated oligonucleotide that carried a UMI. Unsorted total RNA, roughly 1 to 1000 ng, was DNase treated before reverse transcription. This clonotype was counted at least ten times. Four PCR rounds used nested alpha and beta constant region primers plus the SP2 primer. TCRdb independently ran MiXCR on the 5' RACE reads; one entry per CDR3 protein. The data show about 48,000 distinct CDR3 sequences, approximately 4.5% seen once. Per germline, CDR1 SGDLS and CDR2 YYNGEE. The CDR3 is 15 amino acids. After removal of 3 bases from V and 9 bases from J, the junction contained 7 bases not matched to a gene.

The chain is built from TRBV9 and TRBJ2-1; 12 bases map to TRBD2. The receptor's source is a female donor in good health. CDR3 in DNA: TGTGCCAGCAGCGCGCTAGCGGGAGGGCCGGCTGAGCAGTTCTTC. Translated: CASSALAGGPAEQFF. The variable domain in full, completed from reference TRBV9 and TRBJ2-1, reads DSGVTQTPKHLITATGQRVTLRCSPRSGDLSVYWYQQSLDQGLQFLIQYYNGEERAKGNILERFSAQQFPDLHSELNLSSLELGDSALYFCASSALAGGPAEQFFGPGTRLTVL.